This record looks at one T cell receptor beta chain sequence and its context. Its specificity is unknown. The data were taken from a study of vaccination effects on CD4 cells after COVID-19. V lost 4 bases to trimming and J lost 4 bases, with 10 bases between them. Germline loops: CDR1 SNHLY, CDR2 FYNNEI. The CDR3 has 13 residues. Pools of viral peptides were used by the ViraFEST assay to expand antigen-specific CD4+ T cells ahead of sequencing. With approximately 9 days of culture completed, CD4+ T cells were isolated. Sequenced by immunoSEQ multiplex PCR; TCRdb stores in-frame clones only, minus some. The sample has 20,000 to 25,000 clones, approximately 73% seen once.

Sample: CD4+ T cells from PBMCs cultured with HCoV-229E spike peptides, taken before COVID-19 vaccination. The sequence was collected from a human donor who received a COVID-19 vaccine. The chain has TRBV2 and TRBJ2-5, with a possible D match to TRBD1 (5 bases). In DNA form, the CDR3 reads TGTGCCAGCAGTGTAATAGGGGTAGAGACCCAGTACTTC. Protein: CASSVIGVETQYF.